The TCR beta chain described here comes from a study of T cell responses to AZD1222 COVID-19 vaccine (dated by TCRdb to the early 2020s). Notes on the research overall: TCR sequencing covered more than 230 trial participants: around 210 given two doses of AZD1222 and 26 given two doses of MenACWY control vaccine. Trial participants were enrolled by age into subgroups of 18-55, 56-69 and 70-plus years, and around 140, 26 and 57 TCR-sequenced participants, respectively, were included in these subgroups. General study outcomes and caveats: Reportedly, almost half of the unique spike-specific TCRs recognized epitopes lying outside the regions that are mutated in the B.1.351 and B.1.1.7 variants. Most participants were white British and females outnumbered males, and the authors suggested that clonal diversity may have been underestimated. The 56-69-year group was small, and its depth increase did not reach significance, likely because of low power. Conclusions about previously exposed vaccinees are limited because only a handful of AZD1222 recipients were SARS-CoV-2 seropositive at baseline. Because no day 14 peak-response samples were available, repertoires were characterized only after the peak T cell response. A significant rise in spike-specific TCR breadth and depth was observed after two AZD1222 doses relative to day 0 and relative to MenACWY recipients. The vaccine-associated CD4 TCRs covered the entire spike protein, and the dominant responses fell in regions 160-218 and 743-854.

CDR1 and CDR2 are drawn from the germline V gene: SNHLY, FYNNEI. V loses 4 bases, J loses 5 bases, and the germline ends lie 11 bases apart. Including cysteine and phenylalanine, the CDR3 has 13 amino acids. Of the read, only the CDR3 DNA is kept; its 39 bases are in frame from base 1. The CDR3 regions of human TCRbeta chains were analyzed by immunosequencing. The authors processed their data as follows. TCRs in the repertoires were compared against a reference library of SARS-CoV-2-specific TCRs that had been generated with the MIRA antigen-specificity platform. Breadth was defined as the fraction of unique TCRs that were SARS-CoV-2-associated, and depth was defined as the fraction of total T cells that were SARS-CoV-2-associated. Using the MIRA data, each spike-specific TCR was mapped to the spike region that the TCR reacts to and placed in a CD4 or CD8 class. Log10-transformed breadth and depth values were compared by one-way ANOVA with Sidak's multiple comparisons tests. TCRdb's version of the immuneACCESS table is confined to in-frame rearrangements and falls short of the full clone set. An unresolved V gene accounts for under half of the shortfall where checked; the remainder is of unknown origin. V and J calls and clone size are as listed in that table; D and trimming were resolved from the DNA. This sample has 180,000 or so clones in its table, and more than 75% of those were observed once. Of the sample, approximately 26% is held by the ten largest clones.

In the paper's terms, the time point label means: about 28 days (+/-7) after the second vaccine dose. AZD1222 recipients whose second dose came at about 4 weeks and those whose second dose came at about 12 weeks were combined into one group, since spike-specific TCR depth and breadth did not differ between the two schedules. Vaccinee samples were obtained from the UK trials COV001 and COV002, which included a single-blind randomized controlled phase 2/3 trial of AZD1222 (ChAdOx1 nCoV-19) in healthy adults. For TCRbeta chain sequencing, PBMC samples from trial participants were taken at day 0 and at day 28 after the second dose. As for this clone: No antigen is known for it. No much larger clone exists at a distance of one base, and base qualities are not known.

Recombination linked TRBV2 to TRBJ1-2, with the D gene not clear enough to name. The sequencing here drew on peripheral blood, taken 28 days after the second AZD1222 dose. The TCR sequence derives from an adult who received the AZD1222 COVID-19 vaccine. The DNA sequence reads TGTGCCAGCAGTGTGGGCAGAGCTTATGGCTACACCTTC. Translated, this is CASSVGRAYGYTF.